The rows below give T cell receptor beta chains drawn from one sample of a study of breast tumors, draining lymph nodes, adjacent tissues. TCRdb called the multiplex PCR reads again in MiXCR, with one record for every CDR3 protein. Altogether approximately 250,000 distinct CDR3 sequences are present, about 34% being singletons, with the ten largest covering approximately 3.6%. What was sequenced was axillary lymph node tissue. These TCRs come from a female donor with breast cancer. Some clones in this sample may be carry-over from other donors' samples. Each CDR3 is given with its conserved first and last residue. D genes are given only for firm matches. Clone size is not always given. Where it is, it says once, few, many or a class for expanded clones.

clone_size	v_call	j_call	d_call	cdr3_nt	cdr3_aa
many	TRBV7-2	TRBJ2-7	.	TGTGCCAGCAGCTTATCGATGCGGGCGCTATCCTACGAGCAGTACTTC	CASSLSMRALSYEQYF
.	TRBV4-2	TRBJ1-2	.	TGTGCCAGCAGCTTGGTCGGCATAACTAACTATGGCTACACCTTC	CASSLVGITNYGYTF
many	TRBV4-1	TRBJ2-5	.	TGCGCCAGCAGCCAAGTCACAGGGCCGGAGACCCAGTACTTC	CASSQVTGPETQYF
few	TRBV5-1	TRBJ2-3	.	TGCGCCAGCAGCTTGCGGACTCACACAGGTACGCAGTATTTT	CASSLRTHTGTQYF
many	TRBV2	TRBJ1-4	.	TGTGCCAGCAGTGAAGGAGACAGACCGACTAATGAAAAACTGTTTTTT	CASSEGDRPTNEKLFF
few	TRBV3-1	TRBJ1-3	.	TGTGCCAGCAGCCAAACAGCCTCTGGAAACACCATATATTTT	CASSQTASGNTIYF
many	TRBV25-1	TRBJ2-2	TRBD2	TGTGCCAGCACAAATCCCGGGACTAGCGGGGTGAACACCGGGGAGCTGTTTTTT	CASTNPGTSGVNTGELFF
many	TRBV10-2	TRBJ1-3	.	TGCGCCAGCAGGAACATGAACACCATATATTTT	CASRNMNTIYF
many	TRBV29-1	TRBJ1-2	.	TGCAGCGTTGAAGATAGTCGGGGCCTCTATGGCTACACCTTC	CSVEDSRGLYGYTF
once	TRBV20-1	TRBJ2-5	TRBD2	TGCAGTGCTAGAGGACCCCGACTAGCGTCACAAGAGACCCAGTACTTC	CSARGPRLASQETQYF
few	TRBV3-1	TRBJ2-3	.	TGTGCCAGCAGCCAATCGCGGTTTGATACGCAGTATTTT	CASSQSRFDTQYF
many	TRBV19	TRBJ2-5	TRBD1	TGTGCCAGTAGTACAAACAGGGGACAAGAGACCCAGTACTTC	CASSTNRGQETQYF
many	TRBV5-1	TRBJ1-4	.	TGCGCCAGCAGCTTGGCCGGCGGCGGAGGTGAAAAACTGTTTTTT	CASSLAGGGGEKLFF
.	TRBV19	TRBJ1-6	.	TGCGCCAGTCAGGTCGGAACAGCCGATAATTCACCCCTCCGCTTT	CASQVGTADNSPLRF
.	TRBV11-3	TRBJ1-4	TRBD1	TGTGCCAGCAGCTTGTCAGGGGGAATGAACAATGAAAAACTGTTTTTT	CASSLSGGMNNEKLFF
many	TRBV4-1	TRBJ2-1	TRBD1	TGCGCCAGCAGCCAATCGGGACAGGGTTCTCGGAAGCAGTTCTTC	CASSQSGQGSRKQFF
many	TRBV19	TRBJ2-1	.	TGTGCCAGTAGTCTTTATGGGACCGTGAGCTCCTACAATGAGCAGTTCTTC	CASSLYGTVSSYNEQFF
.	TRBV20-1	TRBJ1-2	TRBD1	TGCAGTGCTAGGGCGGGACAGGGGGCCTATGGCTACACCTTC	CSARAGQGAYGYTF
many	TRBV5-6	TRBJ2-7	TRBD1	TGTGCCAGCAGCTTCCGGGACAGGGGAGGCGAGCAGTACTTC	CASSFRDRGGEQYF
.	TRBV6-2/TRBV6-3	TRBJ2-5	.	TGTGCCAGCAGTTACTCGATGGAGAGGGAAGAGACCCAGTACTTC	CASSYSMEREETQYF
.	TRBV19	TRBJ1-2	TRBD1	TGTGCTAGAGATCCGAGGGGGACAGGGGTAATTTACGGCTACACCTTC	CARDPRGTGVIYGYTF
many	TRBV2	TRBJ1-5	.	TGTGCCAGCAGTGCAGGGAGGGGGAATCAGCCCCAGCATTTT	CASSAGRGNQPQHF
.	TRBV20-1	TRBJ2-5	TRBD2	TGCAGTGCTAGAGTGTATGGGGGAGGGAGAGATACGCAGTACTTC	CSARVYGGGRDTQYF
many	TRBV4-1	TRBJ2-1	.	TGCGCCAGAGAAATTAGGGGAAATGAGCAGTTCTTC	CAREIRGNEQFF
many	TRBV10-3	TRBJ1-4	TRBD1	TGTGCCTCGGGGACAGGGGCAGGAGAAAAACTGTTTTTT	CASGTGAGEKLFF
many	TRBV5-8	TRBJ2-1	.	TGTGCCAGCAGCCTCGACAGAAACAATGAGCAGTTCTTC	CASSLDRNNEQFF
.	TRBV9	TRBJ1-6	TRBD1	TGTGCCAGCAGCACACAGGGGGTCCAAAATTCACCCCTCCACTTT	CASSTQGVQNSPLHF